Detailed here is one T cell receptor (beta chain). The sample is drawn from a study of blood T cell repertoires in COVID-19. The overall study: The United States, Italy and Spain supplied acute and convalescent COVID-19 samples. The analysed material was cDNA or gDNA that came from T cells, B-cell-depleted T cells, or PBMCs.

Germline CDR1 is SGHTS and CDR2 is YDEGEE. The CDR3 length is 16 residues. J lost 5 bases, V lost 0 bases, and 6 bases had no gene match. Authors' analysis steps: Amplification of reference gene primers provided the estimated nucleated cell counts. Data came from immunoSEQ multiplex PCR; TCRdb stores just in-frame clones and leaves some out. Clone size and the V and J calls come from that table; the DNA yielded D and trimming. The table records about 70,000 clones, around four fifths of them present only once. The specimen was peripheral blood. The sequence was collected from a woman aged 60 to 75 with acute or convalescent COVID-19. The rearrangement links TRBV5-8 to TRBJ1-4, with 8 bases matching TRBD1. The CDR3 DNA sequence: TGTGCCAGCAGCTTGGGACAGGGGAGGCGAAATGAAAAACTGTTTTTT. This sequence encodes CASSLGQGRRNEKLFF. The variable domain in full, completed from reference TRBV5-8 and TRBJ1-4, reads EAGVTQSPTHLIKTRGQQATLRCSPISGHTSVYWYQQALGLGLQFLLWYDEGEERNRGNFPPRFSGRQFPNYSSELNVNALELEDSALYLCASSLGQGRRNEKLFFGSGTQLSVL.